These T cell receptor beta chains were read from a single sample in a study of shared clonotypes between healthy human individuals. The protocol was immunoSEQ multiplex PCR, while the TCRdb copy is restricted to in-frame clones and leaves out a portion. This sample carries about 2 million clones, about 95% of them seen once, and the ten largest clones take 1% to 1.3%. Specimen: naive CD8+ T cells sorted from blood. These receptors were obtained from a man in his late teens or twenties in good health. The CDR3 runs from the conserved cysteine through the conserved F or W. Fields, in order: J gene, V gene, D gene, clone size, CDR3 protein, CDR3 DNA. A D gene is named only where the DNA matches it firmly. Clone sizes are given selectively: once, few, many, or a class where the clone is expanded.

>TRBJ2-2|TRBV9|-|-
CASSVSGSGELFF
TGTGCCAGCAGCGTATCCGGGTCCGGGGAGCTGTTTTTT
>TRBJ2-1|TRBV6-5|-|-
CASSYEAGPGYEQFF
TGTGCCAGCAGTTACGAGGCGGGACCAGGCTATGAGCAGTTCTTC
>TRBJ1-5|TRBV6-4|-|-
CASSDMGPLNQHF
TGTGCCAGCAGTGACATGGGACCCCTCAACCAGCATTTT
>TRBJ1-1|TRBV6-1|-|-
CASSVRGRNTEAFF
TGTGCCAGCAGTGTGAGGGGAAGGAACACTGAAGCTTTCTTT
>TRBJ2-7|TRBV4-3|-|-
CASSQALPSYEQYF
TGCGCCAGCAGCCAAGCGCTTCCCTCCTACGAGCAGTACTTC
>TRBJ2-1|TRBV19|-|-
CASSAEYYNEQFF
TGTGCCAGTTCGGCAGAGTACTACAATGAGCAGTTCTTC
>TRBJ1-5|TRBV12-5|TRBD1|-
CASGTSDRGPSNQPQHF
TGTGCTAGTGGTACCTCGGACAGGGGGCCTAGCAATCAGCCCCAGCATTTT
>TRBJ1-1|TRBV2|-|-
CASSGNPRGPKNTEAFF
TGTGCCAGCAGTGGCAACCCCAGAGGACCGAAGAACACTGAAGCTTTCTTT
>TRBJ2-7|TRBV2|-|-
CASSGQLSYEQYF
TGTGCCAGCAGTGGGCAGCTCTCCTACGAGCAGTACTTC
>TRBJ1-1|TRBV4-3|-|-
CASSQDAGSTEAFF
TGCGCCAGCAGCCAAGATGCCGGGAGCACTGAAGCTTTCTTT
>TRBJ1-5|TRBV5-6|-|-
CASSLGAGLGPQHF
TGTGCCAGCAGCTTGGGGGCAGGGTTAGGGCCCCAGCATTTT
>TRBJ2-3|TRBV4-1|TRBD2|-
CASSQEGGLVGTDTQYF
TGCGCCAGCAGCCAAGAGGGGGGACTAGTAGGCACAGATACGCAGTATTTT
>TRBJ2-5|TRBV6-6|-|-
CASSYSGETQYF
TGTGCCAGCAGTTACAGCGGCGAGACCCAGTACTTC
>TRBJ1-1|TRBV6-5|-|-
CASKGTLNTEAFF
TGTGCCAGCAAGGGCACCCTGAACACTGAAGCTTTCTTT
>TRBJ2-2|TRBV14|-|-
CASSQMVGMGSTGELFF
TGTGCCAGCAGCCAAATGGTGGGGATGGGGAGCACCGGGGAGCTGTTTTTT
>TRBJ2-3|TRBV7-9|-|-
CASSFLLEGPITDTQYF
TGTGCCAGCAGCTTCCTTCTCGAGGGTCCCATCACAGATACGCAGTATTTT
>TRBJ2-7|TRBV6-5|TRBD1|-
CASSYGTGGTEQYF
TGTGCCAGCAGTTACGGGACAGGGGGCACCGAGCAGTACTTC
>TRBJ2-1|TRBV4-1|-|-
CASSQVSGTADEQFF
TGCGCCAGCAGCCAAGTGAGCGGGACAGCGGATGAGCAGTTCTTC
>TRBJ2-1|TRBV27|-|-
CASSLSAGSYNEQFF
TGTGCCAGCAGTCTTAGCGCGGGCTCCTACAATGAGCAGTTCTTC
>TRBJ2-2|TRBV7-2|-|-
CASSPDTGELFF
TGTGCCAGCAGCCCCGACACCGGGGAGCTGTTTTTT
>TRBJ2-5|TRBV28|-|-
CASTGGGETQYF
TGTGCCAGCACAGGGGGAGGGGAGACCCAGTACTTC
>TRBJ2-7|TRBV5-4|-|-
CASSLDWAAEQYF
TGTGCCAGCAGCTTGGACTGGGCAGCTGAGCAGTACTTC
>TRBJ2-7|TRBV6-5|-|-
CASSSPTVDPYEQYF
TGTGCCAGCAGCTCGCCCACGGTAGACCCCTACGAGCAGTACTTC
>TRBJ2-2|TRBV7-9|TRBD1|-
CASSSLEGQGNTGELFF
TGTGCCAGCAGCTCCCTTGAGGGACAGGGAAACACCGGGGAGCTGTTTTTT
>TRBJ2-1|TRBV11-2|TRBD2|-
CASSLGLAGATYNEQFF
TGTGCCAGCAGCCTAGGACTAGCGGGAGCTACGTACAATGAGCAGTTCTTC
>TRBJ2-1|TRBV29-1|-|-
CSVEDHEVLSYNEQFF
TGCAGCGTTGAAGATCACGAGGTCCTCTCCTACAATGAGCAGTTCTTC
>TRBJ2-1|TRBV5-4|-|-
CASSPGGLVNEQFF
TGTGCCAGCAGCCCGGGGGGCCTCGTCAATGAGCAGTTCTTC
>TRBJ2-1|TRBV7-2|TRBD1|once
CASRQDRDSYNEQFF
TGTGCCAGCAGACAAGACAGGGACTCCTACAATGAGCAGTTCTTC
>TRBJ2-7|TRBV27|TRBD2|once
CASSPGRLAGGFSYEQYF
TGTGCCAGCAGTCCCGGTAGACTAGCGGGAGGTTTCTCCTACGAGCAGTACTTC
>TRBJ1-5|TRBV5-6|-|-
CASSFPPGDGNQPQHF
TGTGCCAGCAGCTTCCCCCCCGGAGACGGCAATCAGCCCCAGCATTTT
>TRBJ2-7|TRBV4-1|-|once
CASSQTPPPSSYEQYF
TGCGCCAGCAGCCAGACTCCCCCTCCAAGCTCCTACGAGCAGTACTTC
>TRBJ1-6|TRBV21-1|-|few
CASSKTRIEDGVPLHF
TGTGCCAGCAGCAAAACTAGGATTGAGGATGGTGTACCCCTCCACTTT
>TRBJ2-7|TRBV10-1|-|-
CASSESTGGYEQYF
TGCGCCAGCAGTGAGTCGACTGGGGGATACGAGCAGTACTTC
>TRBJ2-2|TRBV4-2|-|-
CASSQDANTGELFF
TGTGCCAGCAGCCAAGACGCCAACACCGGGGAGCTGTTTTTT
>TRBJ2-3|TRBV9|TRBD2|-
CASSIWTSSSTDTQYF
TGTGCCAGCAGCATTTGGACTAGTTCTAGCACAGATACGCAGTATTTT
>TRBJ2-7|TRBV5-6|-|-
CASSLGPLLGDEQYF
TGTGCCAGCAGCTTAGGACCGTTATTGGGCGACGAGCAGTACTTC
>TRBJ1-1|TRBV7-2|-|-
CASSLGIGYMNTEAFF
TGTGCCAGCAGCTTAGGAATTGGATACATGAACACTGAAGCTTTCTTT
>TRBJ2-1|TRBV6-4|TRBD2|-
CASSVASGRNEQFF
TGTGCCAGCAGTGTGGCTAGCGGTCGCAATGAGCAGTTCTTC
>TRBJ2-5|TRBV29-1|-|-
CSVVGRLETQYF
TGCAGCGTTGTTGGCAGACTAGAGACCCAGTACTTC
>TRBJ2-5|TRBV15|TRBD1|-
CATSRGQGRQETQYF
TGTGCCACCAGCAGAGGACAGGGGAGGCAAGAGACCCAGTACTTC
>TRBJ2-7|TRBV4-2|-|-
CASSSPIGSSYEQYF
TGTGCCAGCAGCTCGCCGATTGGGAGCTCCTACGAGCAGTACTTC
>TRBJ2-7|TRBV6-5|TRBD1|-
CASSPGQGPLEQYF
TGTGCCAGCAGTCCGGGACAGGGTCCCCTCGAGCAGTACTTC
>TRBJ2-1|TRBV9|-|-
CASSVAGFYEQFF
TGTGCCAGCAGCGTAGCGGGATTCTATGAGCAGTTCTTC
>TRBJ2-5|TRBV13|-|-
CASSLGPSGEVETQYF
TGTGCCAGCAGCTTAGGACCCTCGGGGGAGGTAGAGACCCAGTACTTC
>TRBJ1-2|TRBV7-9|TRBD1|-
CASSRGQGSLFNYGYTF
TGTGCCAGCAGCCGAGGACAGGGGAGCCTTTTTAACTATGGCTACACCTTC
>TRBJ2-7|TRBV7-9|-|-
CASSRRETPLDEQYF
TGTGCCAGCAGCCGCAGGGAAACCCCTCTAGACGAGCAGTACTTC
>TRBJ1-2|TRBV4-1|-|-
CASSQEEDSYGYTF
TGCGCCAGCAGCCAAGAGGAGGACAGCTATGGCTACACCTTC
>TRBJ2-7|TRBV7-9|-|once
CASSDGVLEQYF
TGTGCCAGCTCTGACGGGGTCCTCGAGCAGTACTTC
>TRBJ2-2|TRBV25-1|TRBD1|-
CASSEFGQGVTGELFF
TGTGCCAGCAGTGAATTTGGACAGGGGGTGACCGGGGAGCTGTTTTTT
>TRBJ2-7|TRBV10-3|TRBD2|-
CAIRGPGTSGASTEQYF
TGTGCCATCAGGGGTCCCGGGACTAGTGGGGCTTCTACCGAGCAGTACTTC
>TRBJ2-7|TRBV6-5|-|-
CASSYGLEVYEQYF
TGTGCCAGCAGTTACGGCTTAGAGGTCTACGAGCAGTACTTC
>TRBJ2-3|TRBV7-9|-|once
CASSWRVADTQYF
TGTGCCAGCAGCTGGCGTGTCGCAGATACGCAGTATTTT
>TRBJ2-7|TRBV28|-|once
CASSFRGEGSYEQYF
TGTGCCAGCAGTTTTAGAGGCGAAGGCTCCTACGAGCAGTACTTC